This T cell receptor beta chain is from a study of blood T cell repertoires in COVID-19. The V end was cut by 0 bases, the J end by 7 bases, with 10 bases between. The CDR3 runs 14 residues. Germline loops: CDR1 SGHTA, CDR2 FQGNSA. Original handling: Nucleated cell counts were estimated from reference gene primer amplification. The method was immunoSEQ multiplex PCR; TCRdb's version includes in-frame clones alone and lacks a portion of them. V and J calls and clone size are copied from that table; D and trimming were computed from the DNA. Of about 190,000 clones in the sample, 88% were seen once. The sample comprised peripheral blood. The sequence came from a young man with active or convalescent COVID-19. The V gene is TRBV7-2, the J gene TRBJ2-1, with D possibly being TRBD2 (6 bases). CDR3 sequence reads: CASSLAGLTNEQFF. The CDR3 region has the DNA TGTGCCAGCAGCTTAGCGGGACTTACGAATGAGCAGTTCTTC.